This T cell receptor beta chain was identified during a study of OX40 agonist ivuxolimab in advanced cancers. Across the whole study: Dosing consisted of intravenous ivuxolimab at 0.01 to 10 mg/kg every 2 weeks.

This CDR3 spans 14 amino acids. Germline CDR1 LGHNA, CDR2 YNFKEQ. J gave up 7 bases and V 1 base, and 5 bases lay outside the gene matches. Libraries were prepared by immunoSEQ multiplex PCR; TCRdb keeps only in-frame clonotypes and omits some of them. The data show 60,000 to 75,000 clones, around 82% seen once. This clone was detected a few times. This chain connects TRBV4-2 to TRBJ2-7; 9 bases agree with TRBD1. The material sequenced was CD4+ or CD8+ T cells sorted from blood, taken in a trial of the OX40 agonist ivuxolimab. This sequence originates from an adult with an advanced solid tumor such as melanoma, head and neck, liver or kidney cancer. CDR3 bases: TGTGCCAGCAGCCAAGGGACAGGGGCCAGGGAGCAGTACTTC. The encoded protein is CASSQGTGAREQYF.